The source of this TCR beta chain is a study of blood T cell repertoires in COVID-19. On the study more broadly: Samples of COVID-19 (acute and convalescent) were obtained from the United States, Italy and Spain. In each case, the material was cDNA or gDNA derived from T cells, B-cell-depleted T cells, or PBMCs.

Germline assignment: CDR1 SGDLS and CDR2 YYNGEE. The CDR3 covers 15 residues. Trimming left V 3 bases short and J 5 bases short, with 15 bases between. Methods used by the authors: Amplification of reference gene primers provided the estimated nucleated cell counts. TCRdb's table, derived via immunoSEQ multiplex PCR, lists solely in-frame clones and lacks some. V and J calls and clone size are as listed in that table; D and trimming were resolved from the DNA. Here the sample spans 110,000 to 150,000 clones, approximately 90% being singletons. Material for sequencing was peripheral blood. The clonotype originates from a man aged 55 to 70 with active or convalescent COVID-19. V gene TRBV9 combines with J gene TRBJ2-1, with a tentative D call TRBD1 (5 bases). As DNA, the CDR3 is TGTGCCAGCAGCGCCTACCAGGGAACTAACAATGAGCAGTTCTTC. It specifies CASSAYQGTNNEQFF.